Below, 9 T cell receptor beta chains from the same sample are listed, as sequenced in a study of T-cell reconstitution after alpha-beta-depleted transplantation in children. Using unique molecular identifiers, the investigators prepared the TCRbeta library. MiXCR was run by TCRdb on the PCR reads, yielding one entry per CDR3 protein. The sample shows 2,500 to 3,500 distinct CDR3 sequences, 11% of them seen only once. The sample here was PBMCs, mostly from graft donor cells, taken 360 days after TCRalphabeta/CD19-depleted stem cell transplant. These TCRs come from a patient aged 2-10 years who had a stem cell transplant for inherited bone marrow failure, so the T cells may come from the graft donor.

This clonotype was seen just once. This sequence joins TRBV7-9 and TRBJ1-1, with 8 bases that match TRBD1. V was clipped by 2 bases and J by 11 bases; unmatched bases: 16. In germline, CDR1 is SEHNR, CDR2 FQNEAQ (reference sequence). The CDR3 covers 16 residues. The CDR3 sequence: CASSLRTGITPHAAFF. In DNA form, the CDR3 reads TGTGCCAGCAGCTTAAGGACAGGGATTACCCCACATGCCGCTTTCTTT.

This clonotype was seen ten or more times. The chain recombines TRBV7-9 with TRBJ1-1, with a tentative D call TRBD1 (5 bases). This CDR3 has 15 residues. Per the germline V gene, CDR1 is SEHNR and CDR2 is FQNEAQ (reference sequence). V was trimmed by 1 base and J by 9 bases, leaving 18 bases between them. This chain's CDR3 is CASSLVPREVRKAFF. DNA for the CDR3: TGTGCCAGCAGCTTAGTGCCCAGGGAAGTTCGGAAAGCTTTCTTT.

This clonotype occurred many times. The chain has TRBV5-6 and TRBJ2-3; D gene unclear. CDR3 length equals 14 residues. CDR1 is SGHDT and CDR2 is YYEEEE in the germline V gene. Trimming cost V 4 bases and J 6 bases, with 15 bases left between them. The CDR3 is CASSRRSGGDTQYF. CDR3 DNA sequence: TGTGCCAGCAGCCGGCGGTCGGGTGGCGATACGCAGTATTTT.

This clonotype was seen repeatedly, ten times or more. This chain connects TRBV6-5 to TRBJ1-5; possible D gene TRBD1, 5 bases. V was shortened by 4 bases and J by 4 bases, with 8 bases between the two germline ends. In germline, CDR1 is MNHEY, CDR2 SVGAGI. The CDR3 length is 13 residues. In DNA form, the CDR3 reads TGTGCCAGCAGTTTTGACAGTAATCAGCCCCAGCATTTT. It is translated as CASSFDSNQPQHF.

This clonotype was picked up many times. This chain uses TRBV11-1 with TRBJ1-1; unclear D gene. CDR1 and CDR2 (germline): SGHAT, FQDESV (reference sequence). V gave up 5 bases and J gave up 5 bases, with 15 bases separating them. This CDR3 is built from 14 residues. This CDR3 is CASSPQPEGTEAFF. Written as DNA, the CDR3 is TGTGCCAGCAGCCCTCAGCCCGAAGGGACTGAAGCTTTCTTT.

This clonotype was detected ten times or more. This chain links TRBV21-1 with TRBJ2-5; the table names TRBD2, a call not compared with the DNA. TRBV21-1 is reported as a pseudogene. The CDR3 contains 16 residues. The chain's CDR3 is CASSSISGSSQETQYF. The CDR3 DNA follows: TGTGCCAGCAGCTCGATTAGCGGGTCCTCCCAAGAGACCCAGTACTTC.

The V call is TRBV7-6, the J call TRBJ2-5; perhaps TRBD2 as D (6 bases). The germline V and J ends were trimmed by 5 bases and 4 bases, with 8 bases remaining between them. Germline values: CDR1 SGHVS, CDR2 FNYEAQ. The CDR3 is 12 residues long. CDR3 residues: CASSSGLETQYF. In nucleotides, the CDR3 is TGTGCCAGCAGCAGCGGGTTAGAGACCCAGTACTTC. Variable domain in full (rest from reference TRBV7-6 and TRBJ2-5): GAGVSQSPRYKVTKRGQDVALRCDPISGHVSLYWYRQALGQGPEFLTYFNYEAQQDKSGLPNDRFSAERPEGSISTLTIQRTEQRDSAMYRCASSSGLETQYFGPGTRLLVL.

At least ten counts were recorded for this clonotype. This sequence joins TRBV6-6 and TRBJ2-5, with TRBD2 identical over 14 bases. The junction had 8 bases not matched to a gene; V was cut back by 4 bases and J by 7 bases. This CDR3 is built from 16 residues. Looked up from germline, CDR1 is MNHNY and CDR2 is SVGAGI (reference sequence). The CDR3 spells CASSLGTSGSRVTQYF. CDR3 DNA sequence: TGTGCCAGCAGTTTAGGGACTAGCGGGAGTAGGGTGACCCAGTACTTC.

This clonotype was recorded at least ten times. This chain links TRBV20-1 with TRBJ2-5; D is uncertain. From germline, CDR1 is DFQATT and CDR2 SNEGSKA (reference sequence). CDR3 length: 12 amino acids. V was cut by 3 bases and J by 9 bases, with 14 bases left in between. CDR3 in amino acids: CSASLLGWAQYF. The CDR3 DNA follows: TGCAGTGCTAGTCTCCTGGGGTGGGCCCAGTACTTC.